These 10 T cell receptor beta chains came from one sample sequenced in a study of blood T cell repertoires in COVID-19. The repertoire was sequenced with immunoSEQ multiplex PCR; TCRdb's copy has only in-frame clones and lacks some. The table includes fewer than 85,000 clones, around 80% detected once. The sequencing sample was made of peripheral blood. These receptors were taken from a woman aged 55-69 years with acute or convalescent COVID-19.

The V call is TRBV19, the J call TRBJ1-1, with TRBD1 as a possible D gene (6 bases). This CDR3 contains 15 residues. Germline loops: CDR1 LNHDA, CDR2 SQIVND (reference sequence). V was cut by 1 base and J by 5 bases, with 14 bases left in between. CDR3 protein: CASSIAARGGTEAFF. DNA for the CDR3: TGTGCCAGTAGTATAGCAGCCAGGGGAGGGACTGAAGCTTTCTTT.

The rearrangement uses TRBV19 and TRBJ2-1; 7 positions agree with TRBD1. Germline V CDR1 and CDR2: LNHDA, SQIVND (reference sequence). The CDR3 has 16 amino acids. The junction had 9 bases not matched to a gene; V was cut back by 5 bases and J by 2 bases. DNA for the CDR3: TGTGCCAGTAGTCTCCTGGGACAGAGAGCCTACAATGAGCAGTTCTTC. This codes for CASSLLGQRAYNEQFF.

The chain carries TRBV30 and TRBJ2-2; D unclear. The CDR3 is made up of 14 amino acids. Germline V CDR1 and CDR2: GTSNPN, SVGIG (reference sequence). The V and J ends lost 2 bases and 5 bases respectively, with 12 bases between them. The CDR3 loop reads CAWSLGMETGELFF. The DNA for the CDR3 is TGTGCCTGGAGTCTGGGTATGGAGACCGGGGAGCTGTTTTTT.

The CDR3 loop is CASRTGAGNTIYF. The CDR3 DNA reads TGTGCCAGTAGGACAGGGGCTGGAAACACCATATATTTT. The rearrangement links TRBV27 to TRBJ1-3, with TRBD1 matching over 9 bases. Per the germline V gene, CDR1 is MNHEY and CDR2 is SMNVEV (reference sequence). The ends lost 9 bases at V and 2 bases at J; junction bases unmatched: 2. This CDR3 contains 13 residues.

This sequence joins TRBV21-1 and TRBJ1-4; no check of the table's D call, TRBD1, against the DNA was made. TRBV21-1 is classified as a pseudogene. The CDR3 totals 20 residues. CDR3 nucleotide sequence: TGTGCCAGCAGCAAAACGGTCGGGACAGGGGGCAACTCAACTAATGAAAAACTGTTTTTT. This codes for CASSKTVGTGGNSTNEKLFF.

The V call is TRBV6-5, the J call TRBJ1-3; D possibly corresponds to TRBD1 (6 bases). From germline, CDR1 is MNHEY and CDR2 SVGAGI. The length of the CDR3 is 15 residues. Trimming took 5 bases from V and 0 from J, leaving 11 bases between them. The CDR3, as DNA: TGTGCCAGCAGTAGGGGACATAGCTCTGGAAACACCATATATTTT. Translated: CASSRGHSSGNTIYF.

The chain employs TRBV5-1 and TRBJ2-5, with 9 bases that match TRBD2. The CDR3 has 15 amino acids. V dropped 4 bases and J dropped 1; count of bases not matched to a gene: 5. CDR1 is SGHRS and CDR2 is YFSETQ in the germline V gene. The CDR3 DNA sequence: TGCGCCAGCAGCCCCCTGACTAGCGGCCAAGAGACCCAGTACTTC. Encoded protein: CASSPLTSGQETQYF. The complete variable domain, with remaining parts taken from reference TRBV5-1 and TRBJ2-5, reads KAGVTQTPRYLIKTRGQQVTLSCSPISGHRSVSWYQQTPGQGLQFLFEYFSETQRNKGNFPGRFSGRQFSNSRSEMNVSTLELGDSALYLCASSPLTSGQETQYFGPGTRLLVL.

The chain uses TRBV5-1 and TRBJ2-7; D not resolved. CDR1 is SGHRS, CDR2 YFSETQ, per germline. The CDR3 is 11 residues long. Between the trimmed V and J ends, which lost 3 bases and 4 bases, there was a span of 5 bases. Here the CDR3 reads CASSSVYEQYF. The CDR3 region has the DNA TGCGCCAGCAGCTCCGTATACGAGCAGTACTTC.

The chain links TRBV28 to TRBJ2-7; TRBD1 aligns across 7 bases. The CDR3 covers 13 residues. CDR1 is MDHEN and CDR2 is SYDVKM in the germline V gene. The junction had 0 bases not matched to a gene; V was cut back by 2 bases and J by 2 bases. CDR3 protein: CASSLQGAYEQYF. In DNA form, the CDR3 reads TGTGCCAGCAGTTTACAGGGGGCCTACGAGCAGTACTTC.

The V and J genes are TRBV10-3 and TRBJ2-2; D perhaps matches TRBD1 (7 bases). Germline V CDR1 and CDR2: ENHRY, SYGVKD. The germline V and J ends were trimmed by 0 bases and 7 bases, with 21 bases remaining between them. The CDR3 is 18 residues long. In DNA form, the CDR3 reads TGTGCCATCAGTGAGTCGAGGACAGGAGGGGATCCCCGCGGGGAGCTGTTTTTT. This encodes CAISESRTGGDPRGELFF.